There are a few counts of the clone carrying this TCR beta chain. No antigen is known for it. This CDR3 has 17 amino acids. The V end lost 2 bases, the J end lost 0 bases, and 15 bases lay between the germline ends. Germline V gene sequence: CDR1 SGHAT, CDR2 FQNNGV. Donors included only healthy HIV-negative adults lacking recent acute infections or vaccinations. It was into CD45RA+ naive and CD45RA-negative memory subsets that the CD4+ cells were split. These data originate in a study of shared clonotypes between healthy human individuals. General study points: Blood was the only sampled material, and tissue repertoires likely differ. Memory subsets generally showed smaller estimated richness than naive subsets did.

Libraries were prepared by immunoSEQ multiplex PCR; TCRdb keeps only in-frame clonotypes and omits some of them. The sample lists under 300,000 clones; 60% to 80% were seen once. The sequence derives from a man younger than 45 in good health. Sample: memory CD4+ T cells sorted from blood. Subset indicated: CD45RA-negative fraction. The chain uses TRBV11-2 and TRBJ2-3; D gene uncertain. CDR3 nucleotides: TGTGCCAGCAGCTTAACGGGTTGGGCACCTAGCACAGATACGCAGTATTTT. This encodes CASSLTGWAPSTDTQYF. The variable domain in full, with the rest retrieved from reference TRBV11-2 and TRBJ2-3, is EAGVAQSPRYKIIEKRQSVAFWCNPISGHATLYWYQQILGQGPKLLIQFQNNGVVDDSQLPKDRFSAERLKGVDSTLKIQPAKLEDSAVYLCASSLTGWAPSTDTQYFGPGTRLTVL.